These T cell receptor beta chains were read from a single sample in a study of T cells in Graves' hyperthyroidism and ophthalmopathy. TCRdb re-analysed the multiplex PCR reads in MiXCR, keeping a single row per CDR3 protein. The sample holds hundreds of thousands of distinct CDR3 sequences, more than 20% seen once. The sequencing input was blood. The source of these receptors is a man aged 25-45 years with Graves' ophthalmopathy. CDR3s leave out the opening cysteine and the closing phenylalanine or tryptophan. Clone size is not always given. Where it is, it says once, few, many or a class for expanded clones.

j_call | v_call | cdr3_length | clone_size | cdr3_aa
TRBJ1-5 | TRBV19 | 11 | . | ATADRPNQPQH
TRBJ2-5 | TRBV29-1 | 13 | . | SSSGGVLLQETQY
TRBJ1-3 | TRBV2 | 14 | few | ASSLLQGSSGNTIY
TRBJ2-7 | TRBV5-1 | 11 | many | ASSQGSSAEQY
TRBJ2-1 | TRBV4-1 | 15 | . | ASSFQKREAGVAEQF
TRBJ1-3 | TRBV9 | 13 | few | ASSVAEGSGNTIY
TRBJ2-1 | TRBV11-2 | 14 | few | ASSSVSTGGPNEQF
TRBJ1-1 | TRBV14 | 13 | few | ASSLSGTGMAEAF
TRBJ2-7 | TRBV6-1 | 14 | many | ASSEATTASSYEQY
TRBJ2-2 | TRBV28 | 18 | few | ASSSQPVIDDRPNTGELF
TRBJ2-5 | TRBV7-2 | 13 | many | ASSETDGGLGTQY
TRBJ2-3 | TRBV9 | 11 | . | ASSVAGQDTQY
TRBJ2-5 | TRBV6-1 | 10 | many | ASSHTLETQY
TRBJ2-1 | TRBV2 | 11 | . | ASSEESFNEQF
TRBJ1-1 | TRBV30 | 10 | many | ASQGSGTEAF
TRBJ2-1 | TRBV5-1 | 15 | . | ASSLRPLAGDYNEQF
TRBJ2-5 | TRBV11-2 | 13 | many | ASSGLAGRRETQY